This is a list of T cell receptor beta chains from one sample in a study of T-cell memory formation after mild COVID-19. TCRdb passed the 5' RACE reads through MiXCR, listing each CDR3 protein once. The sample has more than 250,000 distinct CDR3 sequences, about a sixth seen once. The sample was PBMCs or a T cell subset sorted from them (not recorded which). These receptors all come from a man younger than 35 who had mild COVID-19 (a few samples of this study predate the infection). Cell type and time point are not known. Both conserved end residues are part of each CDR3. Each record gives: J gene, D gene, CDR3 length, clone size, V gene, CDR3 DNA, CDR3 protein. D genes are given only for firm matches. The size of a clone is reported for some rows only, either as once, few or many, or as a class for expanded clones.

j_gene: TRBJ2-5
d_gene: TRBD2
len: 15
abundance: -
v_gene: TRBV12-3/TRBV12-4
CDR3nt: TGTGCCAGCAGTCCAAGGACTAGCGGCCAAGAGACCCAGTACTTC
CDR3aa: CASSPRTSGQETQYF

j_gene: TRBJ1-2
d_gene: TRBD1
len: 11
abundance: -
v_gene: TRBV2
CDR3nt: TGTGCCAGGACAGGGATGCCTGGCTACACCTTC
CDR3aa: CARTGMPGYTF

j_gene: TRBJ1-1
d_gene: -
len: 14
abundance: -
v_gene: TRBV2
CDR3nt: TGTGCCAGCAGTGAACGACCCAGGGACACTGAAGCTTTCTTT
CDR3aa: CASSERPRDTEAFF

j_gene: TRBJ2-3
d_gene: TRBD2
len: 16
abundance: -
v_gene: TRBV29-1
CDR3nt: TGCAGCGTTGAAGAAGGGCGGGGGGGCAACACAGATACGCAGTATTTT
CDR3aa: CSVEEGRGGNTDTQYF

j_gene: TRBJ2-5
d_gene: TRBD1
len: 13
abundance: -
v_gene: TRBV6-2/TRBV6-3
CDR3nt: TGTGCCAGCAGTACCGGGACAGGAGCGACCCAGTACTTC
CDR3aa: CASSTGTGATQYF

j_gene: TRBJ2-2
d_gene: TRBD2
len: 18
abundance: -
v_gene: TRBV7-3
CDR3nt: TGTGCCAGCAGCCTACCGACTAGCGGGGGCGGTAAATCCGGGGAGCTGTTTTTT
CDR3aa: CASSLPTSGGGKSGELFF

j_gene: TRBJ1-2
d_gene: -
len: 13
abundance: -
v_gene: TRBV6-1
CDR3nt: TGTGCCAGCATCAGAGACCTGCACTATGGCTACACCTTC
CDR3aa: CASIRDLHYGYTF

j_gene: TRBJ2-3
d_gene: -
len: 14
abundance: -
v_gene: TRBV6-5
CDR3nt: TGTGCCAGCAGTTGGCAGGGGAGCACAGATACGCAGTATTTT
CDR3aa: CASSWQGSTDTQYF

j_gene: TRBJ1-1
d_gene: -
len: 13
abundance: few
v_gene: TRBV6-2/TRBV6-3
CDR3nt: TGTGCCAGCACCCGTTGGGGGAACACTGAAGCTTTCTTT
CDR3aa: CASTRWGNTEAFF

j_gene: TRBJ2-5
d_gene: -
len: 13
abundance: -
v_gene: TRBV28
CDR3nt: TGTGCCAGCACCCCGTGGGGGGTGGAGACCCAGTACTTC
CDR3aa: CASTPWGVETQYF

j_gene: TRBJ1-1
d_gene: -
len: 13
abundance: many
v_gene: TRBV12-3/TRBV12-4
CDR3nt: TGTGCCAGCTTAACTTATCCGAGGGGGGAAGCTTTCTTT
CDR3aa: CASLTYPRGEAFF

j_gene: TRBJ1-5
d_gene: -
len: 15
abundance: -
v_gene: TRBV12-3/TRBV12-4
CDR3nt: TGTGCCAGCAGTTTTTATGCAGGGGTATCTTTAGCCCAGCATTTT
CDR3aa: CASSFYAGVSLAQHF

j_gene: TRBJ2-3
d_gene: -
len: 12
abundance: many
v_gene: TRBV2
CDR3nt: TGCGCCAGCAGCGTGAGCACAGATACGCAGTATTTT
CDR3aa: CASSVSTDTQYF